This T cell receptor beta chain is drawn from a study of blood T cells in healthy people across ages. Germline lookup yields CDR1 SGHRS and CDR2 YFSETQ. The CDR3 loop spans 14 amino acids. V lost 0 bases to trimming and J lost 7 bases; unmatched junction nucleotides: 6. With a J-beta primer mix and a sample-barcoded 5' primer, a second PCR ran about 7 to 12 cycles. TCRdb re-called the 5' RACE reads through MiXCR, storing one row per CDR3 protein. The sample contains over 950,000 distinct CDR3 sequences, roughly half of which appear only once. This chain connects TRBV5-1 to TRBJ1-2, with 7 bases identical to TRBD1. Material: blood. The TCR sequence derives from a woman aged 60-75 years in good health. CDR3 residues: CASSLVPGGAGYTF. The CDR3 DNA follows: TGCGCCAGCAGCTTGGTGCCAGGGGGGGCTGGCTACACCTTC. Full variable domain (missing parts from reference TRBV5-1 and TRBJ1-2): KAGVTQTPRYLIKTRGQQVTLSCSPISGHRSVSWYQQTPGQGLQFLFEYFSETQRNKGNFPGRFSGRQFSNSRSEMNVSTLELGDSALYLCASSLVPGGAGYTFGSGTRLTVV.